This is a list of T cell receptor beta chains from one sample in a study of response to subunit inactivated influenza vaccine. TCRdb called the RT-PCR reads again in MiXCR, with one record for every CDR3 protein. The sample holds fewer than 550,000 distinct CDR3 sequences, about 25% seen once. Source: CD4+ T cells sorted from PBMCs, taken roughly 5 days after vaccination. These receptors all come from a man aged 45 to 65 who received an inactivated influenza vaccine. Each CDR3 is given with its conserved first and last residue. Each record gives: J gene, clone size, V gene, D gene, CDR3 protein, CDR3 DNA. D genes are given only for firm matches. The listing skips clone size in some rows; elsewhere it reads once, few, many or a size class.

TRBJ2-3 . TRBV6-1 . CASSESQHPTDTQYF TGTGCCAGCAGTGAATCCCAGCATCCCACAGATACGCAGTATTTT
TRBJ2-3 . TRBV29-1 . CSVAEGLADTQYF TGCAGCGTTGCCGAGGGCCTGGCAGATACGCAGTATTTT
TRBJ2-2 . TRBV7-3 TRBD2 CASSLIGTSGRAGELFF TGTGCCAGCAGCTTAATCGGGACTAGCGGGAGGGCCGGGGAGCTGTTTTTT
TRBJ2-2 . TRBV12-5 . CASGLVLGISTGEELFF TGTGCTAGTGGTTTGGTACTCGGTATATCGACCGGAGAGGAGCTGTTTTTT
TRBJ2-7 . TRBV5-5 TRBD1 CASSPGQGGREQYF TGTGCCAGCAGCCCAGGACAGGGGGGGCGCGAGCAGTACTTC
TRBJ1-1 few TRBV7-9 TRBD1 CASSSGGQGGTEAFF TGTGCCAGCAGCTCCGGGGGACAGGGTGGTACTGAAGCTTTCTTT
TRBJ2-7 . TRBV6-1 . CASSEAGNAGFSEQYF TGTGCCAGCAGTGAAGCGGGGAACGCGGGTTTTTCCGAGCAGTACTTC
TRBJ2-5 . TRBV5-6 TRBD1 CASSPPTGAYQETQYF TGTGCCAGCAGCCCGCCGACAGGGGCTTACCAAGAGACCCAGTACTTC
TRBJ2-1 . TRBV7-7 . CASSLGVTDYNEQFF TGTGCCAGCAGCTTAGGGGTGACAGATTACAATGAGCAGTTCTTC
TRBJ2-5 . TRBV7-2 TRBD1 CASSPGGTGRKTQYF TGTGCCAGCAGCCCCGGGGGGACAGGGAGGAAGACCCAGTACTTC
TRBJ2-3 . TRBV6-1 . CASSLRLTRTDTQYF TGTGCCAGCAGCCTTCGACTGACCCGCACAGATACGCAGTATTTT
TRBJ1-1 . TRBV18 . CASSTPGDAEAFF TGTGCCAGCTCAACCCCAGGGGACGCTGAAGCTTTCTTT
TRBJ2-1 . TRBV2 TRBD2 CASSGTSGYGNEQFF TGTGCCAGCAGTGGTACTAGCGGGTATGGTAATGAGCAGTTCTTC
TRBJ1-1 few TRBV12-3/TRBV12-4 TRBD1 CASSLGQGRMNTEAFF TGTGCCAGCAGTTTAGGACAGGGGCGCATGAACACTGAAGCTTTCTTT
TRBJ2-1 few TRBV20-1 . CSARASVHNEQFF TGCAGTGCTAGGGCTAGCGTCCACAATGAGCAGTTCTTC
TRBJ2-3 few TRBV2 . CASSESPVFATDTQYF TGTGCCAGCAGTGAATCTCCAGTGTTTGCCACAGATACGCAGTATTTT
TRBJ2-3 many TRBV5-1 . CASRPSSSTDTQYF TGCGCCAGCAGACCATCCTCTAGCACAGATACGCAGTATTTT
TRBJ2-4 . TRBV12-3/TRBV12-4 . CASSTQGLAKNIQYF TGTGCCAGCAGCACCCAGGGGCTGGCCAAAAACATTCAGTACTTC
TRBJ2-1 . TRBV7-2 . CASSFAGPYNEQFF TGTGCCAGCAGCTTCGCCGGGCCGTACAATGAGCAGTTCTTC
TRBJ2-5 . TRBV5-1 . CASSLAGGTLQETQYF TGCGCCAGCAGCTTGGCGGGCGGGACGCTACAAGAGACCCAGTACTTC
TRBJ1-4 . TRBV7-9 . CASSLASGTTNEKLFF TGTGCCAGCAGCTTAGCGTCGGGTACCACTAATGAAAAACTGTTTTTT
TRBJ2-1 . TRBV5-5 TRBD2 CASSPRGGDEQFF TGTGCCAGCAGCCCCCGGGGGGGCGATGAGCAGTTCTTC
TRBJ2-7 few TRBV6-5 . CASSYTAGAYEQYF TGTGCCAGCAGTTACACGGCAGGGGCCTACGAGCAGTACTTC